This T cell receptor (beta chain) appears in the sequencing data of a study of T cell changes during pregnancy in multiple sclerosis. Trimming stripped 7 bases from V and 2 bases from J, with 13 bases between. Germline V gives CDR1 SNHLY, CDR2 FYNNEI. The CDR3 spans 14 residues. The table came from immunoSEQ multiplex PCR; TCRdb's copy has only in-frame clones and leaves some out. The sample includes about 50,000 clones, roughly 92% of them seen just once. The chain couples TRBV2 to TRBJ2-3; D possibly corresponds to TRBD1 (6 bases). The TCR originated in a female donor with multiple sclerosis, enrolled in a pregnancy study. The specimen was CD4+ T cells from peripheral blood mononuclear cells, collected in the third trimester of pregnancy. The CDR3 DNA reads TGTGCCAGCACACAGGACAGAAACACAGATACGCAGTATTTT. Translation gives CASTQDRNTDTQYF.